The T cell receptor beta chain under discussion was sequenced for a study of cytomegalovirus exposure and HLA in healthy donors. The CDR3 runs 14 residues. CDR1 and CDR2 (germline): SGHDN, FVKESK. V was pared by 5 bases and J by 3 bases, with 14 bases between. In its sample, this clone was seen a few times. Its antigen is currently unknown. Regarding the study as a whole: Some TCR beta chains (more than 150 of them) were listed as cytomegalovirus-associated.

In the PCR, 60 Vbeta and 13 Jbeta primers were used. Profiling relied on immunoSEQ multiplex PCR, and the TCRdb table lists in-frame clones only, not all of them. Of 100,000 to 120,000 clones in the sample, approximately 11% are singletons; the top ten hold roughly 15%. The chain couples TRBV14 to TRBJ2-7, with D uncertain. The receptor's source is a man in his forties in good health and CMV-seropositive. Material for sequencing was PBMCs. The CDR3 DNA reads TGTGCCAGCAGCAAATCTCCGTCGTACTACGAGCAGTACTTC. Translation: CASSKSPSYYEQYF.